The rows below give T cell receptor beta chains drawn from one sample of a study of tumour-infiltrating T cells in Burkitt lymphoma. Profiled with immunoSEQ multiplex PCR; TCRdb holds only in-frame clones, not every one. The sample consists of tens of thousands of clones, roughly 30% of them appearing once. The sample was tumor tissue. These receptors all come from a human donor with Burkitt lymphoma. Both conserved end residues are part of each CDR3. D genes are given only for firm matches. Clone size is shown for a subset of rows, as once, few, many or a class of expanded clone.

D gene | J gene | V gene | clone size | CDR3 protein | CDR3 DNA
TRBD1 | TRBJ2-7 | TRBV30 | few | CAWRRQGTAREQYF | TGTGCCTGGAGGAGACAGGGGACGGCGAGGGAGCAGTACTTC
. | TRBJ1-4 | TRBV7-2 | few | CASSSEVREKLFF | TGTGCCAGCAGCTCGGAAGTACGGGAAAAACTGTTTTTT
. | TRBJ1-3 | TRBV5-5 | . | CASSSTPASGNTIYF | TGTGCCAGCAGCTCGACCCCAGCTTCTGGAAACACCATATATTTT
TRBD1 | TRBJ1-1 | TRBV19 | . | CASRGTAMNTEAFF | TGTGCCAGTAGGGGGACAGCCATGAACACTGAAGCTTTCTTT
. | TRBJ2-3 | TRBV19 | . | CASSIRGMARDTQYF | TGTGCCAGTAGTATTAGAGGGATGGCCAGGGATACGCAGTATTTT